The sample holds a few counts of the clone carrying this T cell receptor (beta chain). The sample belongs to a study of PD-L1 blockade in urothelial cancer. Sequenced by immunoSEQ multiplex PCR; TCRdb stores in-frame clones only, minus some. The sample yields 45,000 to 60,000 clones, approximately 84% seen once. Germline CDR1 LGHNA, CDR2 YNFKEQ. Trimming stripped 1 base from V and 9 bases from J, with 25 bases between. The CDR3 runs 18 residues. The genes are TRBV4-2 and TRBJ2-1; TRBD2 might be the D (6 bases). The clonotype originates from a man aged 35 to 55 with urothelial cancer. The sample in question was PBMCs, obtained around atezolizumab (anti-PD-L1) treatment. The CDR3 sequence is CASSQGRFRELKTGEQFF. In DNA, the CDR3 is TGTGCCAGCAGCCAAGGCCGGTTTCGGGAGCTCAAGACCGGTGAGCAGTTCTTC.